A single sample is the source of the 8 T cell receptor beta chains below, sequenced in a study of blood T cells in healthy people across ages. A second about 7 to 11 cycle PCR used barcoded and J-beta primers. From the 5' RACE reads, TCRdb called clonotypes with MiXCR, one entry per CDR3 protein. Among about 800,000 distinct CDR3 sequences, around 25% were seen once, and the ten largest hold around 3.6%. These data also featured in a second study, about T cells of mothers and their children.

The sequenced sample consisted of blood. These receptors were collected from a boy under 18 in good health.

This clonotype was found a few times. The chain joins TRBV28 to TRBJ2-3; 9 bases fit TRBD2. V was clipped by 3 bases and J by 6 bases; unmatched bases: 4. This CDR3 is 14 amino acids long. Germline V CDR1 and CDR2: MDHEN, SYDVKM. The CDR3 protein is CASSLESGRDTQYF. The CDR3 DNA is TGTGCCAGCAGTTTGGAGAGCGGGAGGGATACGCAGTATTTT. The full variable domain, with the rest looked up from reference TRBV28 and TRBJ2-3, is DVKVTQSSRYLVKRTGEKVFLECVQDMDHENMFWYRQDPGLGLRLIYFSYDVKMKEKGDIPEGYSVSREKKERFSLILESASTNQTSMYLCASSLESGRDTQYFGPGTRLTVL.

The chain employs TRBV7-2 and TRBJ2-4, with D tentatively TRBD1 (5 bases). Per germline, CDR1 SGHTA and CDR2 FQGNSA. V was trimmed by 3 bases and J by 6 bases, leaving 12 bases between them. There are 14 residues in the CDR3. CDR3 region: CASSLQGRTNIQYF. The CDR3 DNA is TGTGCCAGCAGCTTGCAGGGCAGGACAAACATTCAGTACTTC.

This chain connects TRBV2 to TRBJ2-7; 7 bases line up with TRBD1. CDR1 is SNHLY, CDR2 FYNNEI, per germline. The CDR3 runs 15 residues. Trimming at V came to 5 bases and at J to 2 bases, leaving 9 bases not matched to a gene. In nucleotides, the CDR3 is TGTGCCAGCAGTTTCGGGACAGAGTTCACCTACGAGCAGTACTTC. This translates into CASSFGTEFTYEQYF.

Turning to this clonotype: Sequence at one end of the junction differs from germline and may be a read error. The genes are TRBV5-1 and TRBJ2-7; D might be TRBD2 (5 bases). Germline CDR1 and CDR2: SGHRS and YFSETQ. This CDR3 spans 13 amino acids. The CDR3, as DNA: TGCGCCAGCAGCTTGGCGGCAGACTACGAGCAATACTTC. It specifies CASSLAADYEQYF.

The chain joins TRBV4-3 to TRBJ2-2; D is unclear. CDR1 and CDR2 from the germline V gene are LGHNA and YSLEER. The CDR3 has 15 amino acids. V lost 0 bases and J 0 bases, leaving 5 bases between the germline ends. The CDR3 spells CASSQDPSNTGELFF. The CDR3 DNA reads TGCGCCAGCAGCCAAGACCCCTCGAACACCGGGGAGCTGTTTTTT.

V usage is TRBV4-2 and J usage is TRBJ1-2, with D maybe TRBD1 (6 bases). Germline values: CDR1 LGHNA, CDR2 YNFKEQ. This CDR3 region has 15 residues. V was shortened by 1 base and J by 4 bases, with 13 bases between the two germline ends. CDR3 in amino acids: CASSQARGVGYGYTF. In nucleotides, the CDR3 is TGTGCCAGCAGCCAAGCGAGGGGGGTCGGCTATGGCTACACCTTC.

A single count supports this clonotype. A much larger clone lies a single base off, so this may be a read error. V and J are TRBV7-2 and TRBJ2-5; a possible D gene is TRBD1 (6 bases). With the DNA end fitting TRBJ2-7 better, the J assignment may be wrong. The germline CDR1 and CDR2 sequences are SGHTA and FQGNSA. This CDR3 contains 13 residues. As DNA, the CDR3 is TGTGCCAGCAGCTGGGCAGGGGTTTACGAGCAGTACTTC. As protein: CASSWAGVYEQYF.

This clonotype was counted a few times. The genes are TRBV7-2 and TRBJ2-5; D call uncertain. The V gene's germline CDR1 is SGHTA and CDR2 FQGNSA. This CDR3 region has 14 residues. Trimming took off 0 bases at V and 0 bases at J, with 5 bases between the two ends. The CDR3 DNA is TGTGCCAGCAGCTTAGCGGTTCACCAAGAGACCCAGTACTTC. Translated, it gives CASSLAVHQETQYF.